This T cell receptor (beta chain) was profiled in a study of blood T cell repertoires in COVID-19. The ends were cut back, 0 bases at V and 4 bases at J, with 14 bases in the middle. This CDR3 contains 16 residues. CDR1 is SGHRS, CDR2 YFSETQ, per germline. Some clones are missing from TCRdb's copy, which holds only in-frame ones; the method was immunoSEQ multiplex PCR. The sample consists of roughly 180,000 clones, about 88% of them appearing once. The sample comprised peripheral blood. This chain links TRBV5-1 with TRBJ2-1; tentatively, D is TRBD2 (5 bases). The source is a woman aged 50 to 60 with COVID-19, enrolled during active disease. The CDR3 DNA is TGCGCCAGCAGCTTGGCGGGGATTCAGTTATACAATGAGCAGTTCTTC. Residues: CASSLAGIQLYNEQFF.